This T cell receptor (beta chain) was sequenced for a study of read filtering for tumor transcriptome and immune sequencing. As for the study in general: Revised staging placed roughly 8 patients in R-ISS I, over 15 in II, about seven in III. RNA-seq yielded only about 75 to 1,400 TCR reads, IR-seq about 3.5 to 10.27 million.

At the time of active disease, bone marrow was collected from every patient. The V gene end was trimmed by 5 bases and the J gene end by 5 bases; junction bases not matched to a gene: 12. This CDR3 spans 18 amino acids. From germline, CDR1 is SNHLY and CDR2 FYNNEI. Study-level findings and limits: Correlation between methods rose after single-read clonotypes were removed.

This library used approximately 370 ng RNA and molecular barcoded adaptors spanning alpha/delta and beta/gamma chains. A single record per CDR3 protein comes from TCRdb applying MiXCR to the reads. The table has about 62,000 distinct CDR3 sequences, roughly a fifth seen once. As to this clonotype: Its specificity is unknown.

The rearrangement uses TRBV2 and TRBJ2-1, with 13 bases matching TRBD2. The source is a donor over 35 with multiple myeloma. The sample was a population of CD138-negative cells sorted from bone marrow. In nucleotides, the CDR3 is TGTGCCAGCAGTCTCACACACTCCGGACTAGCGGGAGACAATGAGCAGTTCTTC. Translation gives CASSLTHSGLAGDNEQFF.